A single sample is the source of the 13 T cell receptor beta chains below, sequenced in a study of T-cell reconstitution after alpha-beta-depleted transplantation in children. Unique molecular identifiers tagged the TCRbeta library. TCRdb re-derived calls from the PCR reads in MiXCR, one entry per CDR3 protein. Of about 980,000 distinct CDR3 sequences listed, less than 30% are singletons. This specimen consisted of PBMCs, mostly from graft donor cells, obtained 360 days after TCRalphabeta/CD19-depleted stem cell transplant. Source of these receptors: a boy under two years old who had a stem cell transplant for SCID, so the T cells may come from the graft donor.

The CDR3 nucleotides are TGTGCCAGCTCACACGGGGGCGCCTACGAGCAGTACTTC. This translates into CASSHGGAYEQYF. The rearrangement joins TRBV18 to TRBJ2-7; D tentatively fits TRBD1 or TRBD2 (6 bases each). CDR1 and CDR2 (germline): KGHSH, LQKENI. V lost 4 bases and J 2 bases, leaving 9 bases between the germline ends. This CDR3 contains 13 residues.

This clonotype was detected a few times. The chain employs TRBV4-3 and TRBJ2-4; 8 bases match TRBD1. J lost 0 bases, V lost 4 bases, and 2 bases had no gene match. In germline, CDR1 is LGHNA, CDR2 YSLEER. This CDR3 has 15 residues. CDR3 in amino acids: CASSPRGLAKNIQYF. The DNA for the CDR3 is TGCGCCAGCAGCCCCAGGGGGCTAGCCAAAAACATTCAGTACTTC.

This clonotype was detected ten times or more. As DNA, the CDR3 is TGTGCCAGCAGGGGTTCGGGGGTCACCGGGGAGCTGTTTTTT. Translation gives CASRGSGVTGELFF. This chain links TRBV6-1 with TRBJ2-2, with D tentatively TRBD2 (6 bases). CDR3 size: 14 residues. Trimming pared 6 bases from V and 4 bases from J, leaving 12 bases between. In germline, CDR1 is MNHNS, CDR2 SASEGT.

The J gene is TRBJ2-2, the V gene TRBV9; 9 positions match TRBD1. The junction had 4 bases not matched to a gene; V was cut back by 1 base and J by 3 bases. CDR1 SGDLS and CDR2 YYNGEE come from the germline V gene. The CDR3 sequence is 16 residues long. As DNA, the CDR3 is TGTGCCAGCAGCGTATCTGGGACAGGGTACACCGGGGAGCTGTTTTTT. Translating it yields CASSVSGTGYTGELFF.

The genes are TRBV2 and TRBJ2-2; weak D call: TRBD2 (6 bases). V gave up 10 bases and J gave up 0 bases, with 12 bases separating them. This CDR3 has 14 amino acids. Germline-derived CDR1 and CDR2 are SNHLY and FYNNEI. Written as DNA, the CDR3 is TGTGCCACCCCCCGGGGGACGAACACCGGGGAGCTGTTTTTT. Amino acid sequence: CATPRGTNTGELFF. Full variable domain (remainder filled in from reference TRBV2 and TRBJ2-2): EPEVTQTPSHQVTQMGQEVILRCVPISNHLYFYWYRQILGQKVEFLVSFYNNEISEKSEIFDDQFSVERPDGSNFTLKIRSTKLEDSAMYFCATPRGTNTGELFFGEGSRLTVL.

This clonotype showed up many times. J is TRBJ2-7 and V is TRBV20-1; TRBD1 agrees at 7 bases. J was trimmed by 2 bases and V by 3 bases; bases with no gene match: 1. The CDR3 totals 12 residues. The germline V gene has CDR1 DFQATT and CDR2 SNEGSKA (reference sequence). CDR3 region: CSARGQPYEQYF. Here the CDR3 DNA reads TGCAGTGCTAGGGGACAGCCCTACGAGCAGTACTTC.

This clonotype was picked up a small number of times. The V call is TRBV27, the J call TRBJ2-1; no firm D call. Trimming took off 0 bases at V and 8 bases at J, with 8 bases between the two ends. CDR3 length: 13 amino acids. CDR1 is MNHEY and CDR2 is SMNVEV in the germline V gene (reference sequence). This CDR3 is CASSLSASYEQFF. The DNA for the CDR3 is TGTGCCAGCAGTTTATCCGCCTCTTATGAGCAGTTCTTC.

This chain joins TRBV12-3 or TRBV12-4 and TRBJ1-6; D is perhaps TRBD1 (5 bases). The CDR3 runs 14 residues. Trimming shortened V by 3 bases and J by 7 bases, and 10 bases separated the two germline ends. The CDR3 DNA is TGTGCCAGCAGTTTTGGGGGGGTGAATTCACCCCTCCACTTT. This gives the protein CASSFGGVNSPLHF.

This clonotype was recorded a few times. The chain links TRBV29-1 to TRBJ2-5; 7 nucleotides match TRBD1. The CDR3 loop spans 15 amino acids. Germline assignment: CDR1 SQVTM and CDR2 ANQGSEA. Trimming at V came to 3 bases and at J to 2 bases, leaving 9 bases not matched to a gene. Written as DNA, the CDR3 is TGCAGCGTTGACTTGGGACAGACCTGGCAAGAGACCCAGTACTTC. Amino acid sequence: CSVDLGQTWQETQYF.

V usage is TRBV20-1 and J usage is TRBJ2-7; 8 bases fit TRBD2. The V gene end was trimmed by 6 bases and the J gene end by 3 bases; junction bases not matched to a gene: 7. The CDR3 consists of 13 residues. From germline, CDR1 is DFQATT and CDR2 SNEGSKA (reference sequence). CDR3 coding DNA: TGCAGTGCACCGAGCGGGGGAAACTACGAGCAGTACTTC. Protein: CSAPSGGNYEQYF.

The CDR3 is CASSPRLAGNRVYEQYF. The CDR3 DNA is TGTGCCAGCAGTCCCCGACTAGCGGGCAACCGAGTCTACGAGCAGTACTTC. The V and J genes are TRBV6-2 or TRBV6-3 and TRBJ2-7, with 10 bases aligning to TRBD2. Germline V lookup: CDR1 MNHEY, CDR2 SVGEGT. The CDR3 contains 17 residues. V shed 5 bases and J 3 bases; nucleotides not matched to a gene: 13.

This clonotype has only a few counts. The V gene is TRBV12-3 or TRBV12-4, the J gene TRBJ2-5; TRBD1 agrees at 7 bases. This CDR3 is built from 13 residues. The V and J ends lost 5 bases and 7 bases, in that order; junction bases with no gene match: 7. Here the CDR3 reads CASSRQGFGTQYF. CDR3 coding DNA: TGTGCCAGCAGTCGACAGGGATTCGGGACCCAGTACTTC.

J is TRBJ2-4 and V is TRBV20-1; maybe TRBD2 (5 bases). CDR1 is DFQATT, CDR2 SNEGSKA, per germline (reference sequence). There are 14 residues in the CDR3. The CDR3 nucleotides read TGCGGAGGCCGGCCGCGATTAGCCAAAAACATTCAGTACTTC. It codes for CGGRPRLAKNIQYF.